The 25 T cell receptor beta chains given below trace back to one sample, sequenced in a study of T cell changes during pregnancy in multiple sclerosis. Produced via immunoSEQ multiplex PCR; TCRdb's table is partial and in-frame only. The sample lists some 50,000 clones, just under 95% occurring once. Sample: CD8+ T cells from peripheral blood mononuclear cells, taken in the first trimester of pregnancy. The receptors stem from a female donor with multiple sclerosis, enrolled in a pregnancy study.

The gene calls are TRBV27 and TRBJ2-1; 7 bases match TRBD2. CDR3 length: 16 amino acids. J gave up 6 bases and V 2 bases, and 10 bases lay outside the gene matches. CDR1 and CDR2 from the germline V gene are MNHEY and SMNVEV (reference sequence). The CDR3 protein is CASSLRYGRRSNEQFF. The CDR3 coding sequence is TGTGCCAGCAGTTTACGTTACGGGAGGCGGTCCAATGAGCAGTTCTTC.

CDR3 residues: CASSSREGVNTEAFF. The CDR3 region has the DNA TGTGCCAGCAGCTCGAGGGAGGGGGTTAACACTGAAGCTTTCTTT. V usage is TRBV7-8 and J usage is TRBJ1-1; tentative D call: TRBD1 (6 bases). Per the germline V gene, CDR1 is SGHVS and CDR2 is FQNEAQ. V was shortened by 4 bases and J by 2 bases, with 14 bases between the two germline ends. The CDR3 is 15 amino acids.

CDR3 in amino acids: CASGFQQGSAGELFF. For the CDR3, the DNA is TGTGCTAGTGGTTTTCAGCAGGGGTCTGCCGGGGAGCTGTTTTTT. The chain recombines TRBV12-5 with TRBJ2-2, with D perhaps matching TRBD1 (6 bases). Germline values: CDR1 LGHNT, CDR2 FRNRAP. With 3 bases removed from V and 6 bases from J, the gap between germline ends came to 14 bases. The CDR3 is 15 residues long.

This chain joins TRBV7-9 and TRBJ2-7; 7 nucleotides line up with TRBD1. From germline, CDR1 is SEHNR and CDR2 FQNEAQ (reference sequence). V was clipped by 3 bases and J by 3 bases; unmatched bases: 5. This CDR3 contains 14 residues. Here the CDR3 DNA reads TGTGCCAGCAGCTTCCGGGACAGCCTCTACGAGCAGTACTTC. Its protein is CASSFRDSLYEQYF. The variable domain in full, completed from reference TRBV7-9 and TRBJ2-7, reads DTGVSQNPRHKITKRGQNVTFRCDPISEHNRLYWYRQTLGQGPEFLTYFQNEAQLEKSRLLSDRFSAERPKGSFSTLEIQRTEQGDSAMYLCASSFRDSLYEQYFGPGTRLTVT.

The J gene is TRBJ1-2, the V gene TRBV7-9; 7 positions agree with TRBD1. The CDR3 contains 12 residues. The germline V gene encodes CDR1 SEHNR and CDR2 FQNEAQ (reference sequence). Trimming cost V 3 bases and J 8 bases; bases outside gene matches: 3. The CDR3 nucleotides read TGTGCCAGCAGCTTCCCAGGGGGGGGCTACACCTTC. This codes for CASSFPGGGYTF.

J is TRBJ2-1 and V is TRBV6-1; 9 nucleotides line up with TRBD2. Trimming cost V 6 bases and J 0 bases; bases outside gene matches: 0. This CDR3 is built from 14 residues. Looked up from germline, CDR1 is MNHNS and CDR2 is SASEGT. CDR3 sequence reads: CASRLAGSYNEQFF. The DNA for the CDR3 is TGTGCCAGCAGACTAGCGGGCTCCTACAATGAGCAGTTCTTC.

The CDR3 sequence: CASSQEWSSAYGQYF. Here the CDR3 DNA reads TGTGCCAGCAGCCAAGAGTGGTCCAGCGCCTATGGGCAGTATTTT. V usage is TRBV14 and J usage is TRBJ2-3; no firm D call. The ends were cut back, 0 bases at V and 11 bases at J, with 18 bases in the middle. CDR3 size: 15 residues. Germline V gene lookup returns CDR1 SGHDN and CDR2 FVKESK.

This chain links TRBV11-2 with TRBJ2-7; D unresolved. CDR1 is SGHAT and CDR2 is FQNNGV in the germline V gene. V shed 3 bases and J shed 3 bases, with 9 bases lying between them. This CDR3 spans 13 amino acids. The CDR3 loop reads CASSLVVVYEQYF. The CDR3 region has the DNA TGTGCCAGCAGCTTGGTAGTGGTCTACGAGCAGTACTTC.

The chain links TRBV4-1 to TRBJ2-7; possible D gene TRBD2, 5 bases. The CDR3 has 16 residues. The V end was cut by 0 bases, the J end by 5 bases, with 17 bases between. Germline CDR1 reads MGHRA; CDR2 reads YSYEKL. CDR3 sequence (DNA): TGCGCCAGCAGCCAAGAAGCGTCGGGATTCCCCCACGAGCAGTACTTC. Translation: CASSQEASGFPHEQYF.

V is TRBV9 and J is TRBJ2-1; TRBD1 agrees at 7 bases. Germline values: CDR1 SGDLS, CDR2 YYNGEE. The CDR3 length is 17 residues. V trimming: 4 bases; J trimming: 3 bases; junction bases outside the gene matches: 13. The CDR3 nucleotides are TGTGCCAGCAGCTCAAGACAGGGAATGGGCGACTACAATGAGCAGTTCTTC. It yields the protein CASSSRQGMGDYNEQFF.

The chain joins TRBV5-5 to TRBJ1-2, with 7 bases aligning to TRBD1. J lost 2 bases, V lost 4 bases, and 11 bases had no gene match. The CDR3 spans 16 residues. CDR1 and CDR2 from the germline V gene are SGHKS and YYEKEE (reference sequence). CDR3: CASSTSHGTANYGYTF. The CDR3 coding sequence is TGTGCCAGCAGCACAAGCCACGGGACAGCCAACTATGGCTACACCTTC. Full variable domain (outside the CDR3, taken from reference TRBV5-5 and TRBJ1-2): DAGVTQSPTHLIKTRGQQVTLRCSPISGHKSVSWYQQVLGQGPQFIFQYYEKEERGRGNFPDRFSARQFPNYSSELNVNALLLGDSALYLCASSTSHGTANYGYTFGSGTRLTVV.

The chain links TRBV5-1 to TRBJ1-2; D is ambiguous. Trimming shortened V by 4 bases and J by 3 bases, and 16 bases separated the two germline ends. This CDR3 has 15 residues. Germline V CDR1 and CDR2: SGHRS, YFSETQ. CDR3 DNA: TGCGCCAGCAGCCTCGTGTCCAACGGAGACTATGGCTACACCTTC. Translating gives CASSLVSNGDYGYTF.

The genes are TRBV9 and TRBJ2-3; the D gene is possibly TRBD2 (6 bases). V shed 2 bases and J shed 1 base, with 11 bases lying between them. Germline values: CDR1 SGDLS, CDR2 YYNGEE. The CDR3 contains 15 residues. The DNA for the CDR3 is TGTGCCAGCAGCGTTTATCAGCGGGGCACAGATACGCAGTATTTT. Protein sequence: CASSVYQRGTDTQYF.

The chain couples TRBV5-6 to TRBJ1-1, with D unresolved. The CDR3 totals 13 residues. V gave up 0 bases and J gave up 6 bases, with 9 bases separating them. Germline loops: CDR1 SGHDT, CDR2 YYEEEE. CDR3 DNA sequence: TGTGCCAGCAGCTTGGGGCCGGGGTCTGAAGCTTTCTTT. Protein product: CASSLGPGSEAFF.

The sample holds one count of this clone. The rearrangement joins TRBV9 to TRBJ2-5, with 15 bases identical to TRBD2. Trimming cost V 1 base and J 3 bases; bases outside gene matches: 4. CDR1 is SGDLS and CDR2 is YYNGEE in the germline V gene. There are 17 residues in the CDR3. The CDR3 here is CASSVKGTSGGKETQYF. The DNA for the CDR3 is TGTGCCAGCAGCGTAAAAGGGACTAGCGGGGGGAAAGAGACCCAGTACTTC.

This clone was counted once. The V call is TRBV27, the J call TRBJ2-7; 12 bases agree with TRBD2. The CDR3 spans 16 residues. V trimming: 3 bases; J trimming: 3 bases; junction bases outside the gene matches: 6. CDR1 is MNHEY and CDR2 is SMNVEV in the germline V gene (reference sequence). Here the CDR3 reads CASSFLSSGRVYEQYF. The CDR3 coding sequence is TGTGCCAGCAGTTTCCTCTCTAGCGGGAGGGTCTACGAGCAGTACTTC.

The genes are TRBV4-1 and TRBJ2-7, with D perhaps TRBD2 (5 bases). CDR3 length equals 13 residues. CDR1 MGHRA and CDR2 YSYEKL come from the germline V gene. V lost 4 bases and J lost 3, with 10 bases in between. The CDR3 DNA is TGCGCCAGCAGCCTAGACTACGGCTACGAGCAGTACTTC. Protein product: CASSLDYGYEQYF.

This rearrangement joins TRBV27 to TRBJ2-1; 13 bases line up with TRBD2. From germline, CDR1 is MNHEY and CDR2 SMNVEV (reference sequence). With V trimmed by 8 bases and J by 4 bases, 2 bases remained unmatched. The CDR3 has 14 residues. The CDR3 protein is CASQLAGGYNEQFF. CDR3 DNA: TGTGCCAGCCAACTAGCGGGAGGGTACAATGAGCAGTTCTTC.

V and J are TRBV5-1 and TRBJ2-3, with 9 bases fitting TRBD2. The CDR3 is 16 amino acids. Germline V lookup: CDR1 SGHRS, CDR2 YFSETQ. Trimming at V came to 6 bases and at J to 0 bases, leaving 8 bases not matched to a gene. CDR3 amino acids: CASNPWTSDSTDTQYF. Here the CDR3 DNA reads TGCGCCAGCAACCCGTGGACTAGCGATAGCACAGATACGCAGTATTTT. The full variable domain, its missing parts supplied by reference TRBV5-1 and TRBJ2-3, is KAGVTQTPRYLIKTRGQQVTLSCSPISGHRSVSWYQQTPGQGLQFLFEYFSETQRNKGNFPGRFSGRQFSNSRSEMNVSTLELGDSALYLCASNPWTSDSTDTQYFGPGTRLTVL.

This clone has only one observation. The V gene is TRBV2, the J gene TRBJ2-4; a weak D match, TRBD2 (6 bases). V was pared by 7 bases and J by 8 bases, with 21 bases between. The CDR3 spans 15 residues. CDR1 and CDR2 (germline): SNHLY, FYNNEI. The DNA of the CDR3 is TGTGCCAGCACCGTGGAGGGTCCCTTAGGGGACATTCAGTACTTC. It yields the protein CASTVEGPLGDIQYF.

This clone is a singleton in its sample. This chain uses TRBV7-3 with TRBJ2-1, with TRBD1 matching 7 bases. The CDR3 has 13 amino acids. V lost 1 base to trimming and J lost 8 bases; unmatched junction nucleotides: 2. From germline, CDR1 is SGHTA and CDR2 FQGTGA. The DNA of the CDR3 is TGTGCCAGCAGCTTAATAGGGGGCCATGAGCAGTTCTTC. It yields the protein CASSLIGGHEQFF.

The rearrangement joins TRBV28 to TRBJ1-5, with 7 bases matching TRBD1. The CDR3 runs 13 residues. Germline V gene lookup returns CDR1 MDHEN and CDR2 SYDVKM. The trim removed 6 bases at V and 7 bases at J, leaving 6 bases unmatched. CDR3 protein: CASSRQGRQPQHF. The CDR3 region has the DNA TGTGCCAGCAGCCGACAGGGAAGGCAGCCCCAGCATTTT.

This chain links TRBV6-5 with TRBJ2-6, with D uncertain. Trimming removed 0 bases from V and 3 bases from J, with 6 bases in between. The CDR3 covers 15 residues. Germline CDR1 is MNHEY and CDR2 is SVGAGI. CDR3 residues: CASSYSRDGANVLTF. CDR3 bases: TGTGCCAGCAGTTACTCCCGCGATGGGGCCAACGTCCTGACTTTC.

J is TRBJ1-2 and V is TRBV27; 9 bases match TRBD1. CDR3 size: 13 residues. Germline V gene sequence: CDR1 MNHEY, CDR2 SMNVEV (reference sequence). The ends lost 5 bases at V and 8 bases at J; junction bases unmatched: 6. CDR3 sequence (DNA): TGTGCCAGCAGTCCAAGGACAGGGGACGGCTACACCTTC. It is translated as CASSPRTGDGYTF.

CDR3 sequence reads: CASRSVGELFF. The CDR3 DNA follows: TGTGCCAGCCGATCGGTCGGGGAGCTGTTTTTT. This chain joins TRBV28 and TRBJ2-2; no clear D gene. The CDR3 totals 11 residues. In germline, CDR1 is MDHEN, CDR2 SYDVKM. V was shortened by 8 bases and J by 7 bases, with 8 bases between the two germline ends.